This entry lists 10 T cell receptor beta chains sequenced from one sample in a study of T cells in Graves' hyperthyroidism and ophthalmopathy. From RNA transcripts, TCR beta CDR3 regions were amplified. First-round RT-PCR targeting the TCR CDR3 was performed with the HTBI primer set. TCRdb reprocessed the multiplex PCR reads via MiXCR and lists one record per CDR3 protein. The sample carries about 400,000 distinct CDR3 sequences, roughly 14% recorded once. Specimen: blood. These receptors were collected from a man aged 18 to 35 with Graves' ophthalmopathy.

This clonotype was picked up many times. The CDR3 DNA reads as TGTGCCAGCAGCTTGGAACGGGGGTTGCTTTATGGCTACACCTTC. Its protein product is CASSLERGLLYGYTF. This sequence joins TRBV5-5 and TRBJ1-2; possibly TRBD1 for D (5 bases). The germline V gene encodes CDR1 SGHKS and CDR2 YYEKEE (reference sequence). Trimming removed 0 bases at V and 5 bases at J, with 14 bases between. This CDR3 is built from 15 residues.

In this sample, this clonotype turned up many times. The V call is TRBV11-2, the J call TRBJ2-7; D remains ambiguous. The CDR3 runs 12 residues. The germline V gene has CDR1 SGHAT and CDR2 FQNNGV. V was cut by 2 bases and J by 5 bases, with 7 bases left in between. The CDR3 sequence: CASSLLRHEQYF. The CDR3 DNA follows: TGTGCCAGCAGCTTACTGCGGCACGAGCAGTACTTC.

This clonotype was seen repeatedly, ten times or more. The chain uses TRBV12-3 or TRBV12-4 and TRBJ1-5; no clear D. The CDR3 is 15 amino acids. The V end lost 3 bases, the J end lost 3 bases, and 12 bases lay between the germline ends. Here the CDR3 reads CASSLGMGYNQPQHF. DNA for the CDR3: TGTGCCAGCAGTTTGGGTATGGGATACAATCAGCCCCAGCATTTT.

This clonotype was seen just once. This chain links TRBV18 with TRBJ2-3; TRBD1 is a possible D gene (5 bases). CDR3 size: 15 residues. Trimming took off 3 bases at V and 0 bases at J, with 10 bases between the two ends. The germline CDR1 and CDR2 sequences are KGHSH and LQKENI. CDR3 DNA: TGTGCCAGCTCACCCGACAGCCTCAGCACAGATACGCAGTATTTT. It is translated as CASSPDSLSTDTQYF.

The rearrangement uses TRBV18 and TRBJ2-7; 10 bases are shared with TRBD1. The CDR3 is made up of 15 amino acids. Germline lookup yields CDR1 KGHSH and CDR2 LQKENI. The V gene end was trimmed by 3 bases and the J gene end by 5 bases; junction bases not matched to a gene: 7. The CDR3 nucleotides are TGTGCCAGCTCACCCCCGGGACAGGGGTACCACGAGCAGTACTTC. It translates to CASSPPGQGYHEQYF.

This clonotype was found many times. The chain employs TRBV12-3 or TRBV12-4 and TRBJ2-1; a possible D gene is TRBD2 (6 bases). The CDR3 runs to 15 residues. V lost 3 bases, J lost 9 bases, and 18 bases lay in between. The CDR3 DNA is TGTGCCAGCAGTTTTGGCTTTGGGGAGGCTGGTGAGCAGTTCTTC. Its protein product is CASSFGFGEAGEQFF.

For this clonotype: A much bigger clone sits one base away, suggesting this may be a read error. The chain joins TRBV11-2 to TRBJ2-7; TRBD2 matches at 9 bases. V gave up 2 bases and J gave up 6 bases; unmatched junction bases: 8. Looked up from germline, CDR1 is SGHAT and CDR2 is FQNNGV. The CDR3 has 15 amino acids. CDR3 residues: CASSLHGTSKLEQYF. The CDR3 region has the DNA TGTGCCAGCAGCTTACATGGGACTAGCAAGCTCGAGCAGTACTTC.

This clonotype appeared many times. V gene TRBV6-1 combines with J gene TRBJ1-2; 8 bases agree with TRBD1. V was clipped by 6 bases and J by 8 bases; unmatched bases: 11. Germline lookup yields CDR1 MNHNS and CDR2 SASEGT. The CDR3 spans 14 residues. Here the CDR3 DNA reads TGTGCCAGCAGCATCACCGGGACAGGAGGCGGCTACACCTTC. As protein: CASSITGTGGGYTF.

V usage is TRBV10-3 and J usage is TRBJ2-3; 11 bases fit TRBD2. V shed 2 bases, J shed 6 bases, and the junction held 7 bases outside the gene matches. The V gene's germline CDR1 is ENHRY and CDR2 SYGVKD. This CDR3 spans 16 amino acids. DNA of the CDR3: TGTGCCATCAGTGAGATAGCGGGAGGGGTGCGGGATACGCAGTATTTT. Its protein is CAISEIAGGVRDTQYF.

In this sample, this clonotype turned up many times. CDR3 protein: CASSRLGGELFF. CDR3 DNA: TGCGCCAGCAGCCGGTTAGGCGGGGAGCTGTTTTTT. The chain carries TRBV5-1 and TRBJ2-2; no clear D. V shed 4 bases and J shed 7 bases, with 8 bases lying between them. The CDR3 consists of 12 residues. CDR1 is SGHRS, CDR2 YFSETQ, per germline.